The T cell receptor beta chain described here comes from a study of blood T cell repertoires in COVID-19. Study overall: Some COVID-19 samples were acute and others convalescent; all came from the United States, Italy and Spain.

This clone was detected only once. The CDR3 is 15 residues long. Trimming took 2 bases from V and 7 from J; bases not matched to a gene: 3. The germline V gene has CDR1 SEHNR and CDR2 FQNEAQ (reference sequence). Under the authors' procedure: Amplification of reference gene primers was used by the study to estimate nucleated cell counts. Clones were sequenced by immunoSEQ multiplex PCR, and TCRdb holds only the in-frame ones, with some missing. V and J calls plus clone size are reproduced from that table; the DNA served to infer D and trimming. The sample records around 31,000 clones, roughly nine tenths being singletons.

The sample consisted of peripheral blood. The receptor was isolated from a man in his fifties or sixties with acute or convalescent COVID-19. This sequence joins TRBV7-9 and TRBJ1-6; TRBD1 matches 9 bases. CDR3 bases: TGTGCCAGCAGCTTATCCGGGACAGGGAATTCACCCCTCCACTTT. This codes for CASSLSGTGNSPLHF.